The following is a T cell receptor (beta chain) sequence with its context. Its target is not known. The source of the sample is a study of OX40 agonist ivuxolimab in advanced cancers. Study background: Allowance was made for prior anti-PD-1, anti-PD-L1 or anti-CTLA-4 therapy, and around 44% had some. Points from the study as a whole: Also present in some nonresponders was a low level of normalized T-cell clonal expansion. No determination was made of the antigen specificity of the expanded peripheral T cells.

Trimming stripped 7 bases from V and 5 bases from J, with 18 bases between. The V gene's germline CDR1 is MDHEN and CDR2 SYDVKM. CDR3 size: 14 residues. Sequenced by immunoSEQ multiplex PCR; TCRdb stores in-frame clones only, minus some. Of about 50,000 clones in the sample, over 90% are singletons; the top ten hold under 20%. Sequencing used CD4+ or CD8+ T cells sorted from blood, obtained in a trial of the OX40 agonist ivuxolimab. The clonotype comes from an adult with an advanced solid tumor such as melanoma, head and neck, liver or kidney cancer. The V call is TRBV28, the J call TRBJ2-7; D may be TRBD1 (6 bases). This CDR3 reads CASIGQYVVHEQYF. CDR3 coding DNA: TGTGCCAGCATTGGACAGTACGTGGTTCACGAGCAGTACTTC.